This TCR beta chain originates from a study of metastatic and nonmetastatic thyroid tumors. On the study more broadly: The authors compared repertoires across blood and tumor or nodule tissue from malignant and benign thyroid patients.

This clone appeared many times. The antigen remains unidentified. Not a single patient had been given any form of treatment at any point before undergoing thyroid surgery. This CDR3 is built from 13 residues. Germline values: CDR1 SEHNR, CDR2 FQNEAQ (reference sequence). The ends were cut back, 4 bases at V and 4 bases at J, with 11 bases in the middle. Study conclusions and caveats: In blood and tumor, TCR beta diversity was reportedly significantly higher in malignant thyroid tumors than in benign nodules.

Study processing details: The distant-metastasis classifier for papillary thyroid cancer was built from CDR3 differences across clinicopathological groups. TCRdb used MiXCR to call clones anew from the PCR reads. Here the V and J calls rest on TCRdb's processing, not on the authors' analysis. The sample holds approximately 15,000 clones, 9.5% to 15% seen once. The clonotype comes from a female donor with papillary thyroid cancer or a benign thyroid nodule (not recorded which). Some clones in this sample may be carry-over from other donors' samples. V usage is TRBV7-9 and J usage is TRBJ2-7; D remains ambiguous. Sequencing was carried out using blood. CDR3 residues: CASSSGRIYEQYF. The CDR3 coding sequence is TGTGCCAGCAGCTCCGGCAGAATTTACGAGCAGTACTTC.